The 21 T cell receptor beta chains reported below all come from one sample, sequenced in a study of T cells in Graves' hyperthyroidism and ophthalmopathy. Amplified TCR beta CDR3 regions derived from RNA transcripts. The primer set for the first-round RT-PCR of the TCR CDR3 was HTBI. TCRdb reprocessed the multiplex PCR reads with MiXCR, giving one entry per CDR3 protein. This repertoire shows 140,000 or so distinct CDR3 sequences, approximately 20% found once; its top ten account for 60% to 80%. Input material: blood. The receptors come from a woman aged 45-60 years with Graves' hyperthyroidism that later progressed to Graves' ophthalmopathy.

This clonotype was seen many times. CDR3 amino acids: CASSLSSGDQETQYF. DNA of the CDR3: TGTGCCAGCAGTTTATCAAGCGGTGACCAAGAGACCCAGTACTTC. V gene TRBV27 combines with J gene TRBJ2-5, with a possible D match to TRBD2 (5 bases). V dropped 0 bases and J dropped 0 bases, with 8 bases sitting between them. The CDR3 has 15 residues. From germline, CDR1 is MNHEY and CDR2 SMNVEV (reference sequence).

This clonotype was counted many times. The chain couples TRBV28 to TRBJ2-5; no reliable D call. The CDR3 runs 13 residues. V shed 5 bases and J shed 0 bases, with 7 bases lying between them. Germline-derived CDR1 and CDR2 are MDHEN and SYDVKM. CDR3 coding DNA: TGTGCCAGCAGTCCCCAGAACCAAGAGACCCAGTACTTC. This translates into CASSPQNQETQYF. The variable domain in full, with the rest retrieved from reference TRBV28 and TRBJ2-5, is DVKVTQSSRYLVKRTGEKVFLECVQDMDHENMFWYRQDPGLGLRLIYFSYDVKMKEKGDIPEGYSVSREKKERFSLILESASTNQTSMYLCASSPQNQETQYFGPGTRLLVL.

There are many counts of this clonotype. The chain is built from TRBV28 and TRBJ1-2; 8 bases align to TRBD1. There are 17 residues in the CDR3. V shed 6 bases and J 4 bases; nucleotides not matched to a gene: 16. Germline CDR1 is MDHEN and CDR2 is SYDVKM. CDR3 nucleotide sequence: TGTGCCAGCAGACGGACAGGGATGGGGGCCGGCGGCTATGGCTACACCTTC. This codes for CASRRTGMGAGGYGYTF.

This clonotype was seen repeatedly, ten times or more. The chain combines TRBV2 with TRBJ1-5; 9 bases match TRBD1. The germline V gene has CDR1 SNHLY and CDR2 FYNNEI. This CDR3 is 15 amino acids long. V lost 4 bases and J lost 5; bases outside the gene matches: 6. The CDR3 loop is CASSAPGTGYQPQHF. Here the CDR3 DNA reads TGTGCCAGCAGTGCCCCCGGGACAGGGTATCAGCCCCAGCATTTT.

This rearrangement joins TRBV28 to TRBJ1-2; 7 nucleotides match TRBD1. The germline V gene has CDR1 MDHEN and CDR2 SYDVKM. The CDR3 covers 14 residues. J was trimmed by 3 bases and V by 5 bases; bases with no gene match: 6. The chain's CDR3 is CASSLYRGDYGYTF. The CDR3 bases are TGTGCCAGCAGTCTGTACAGGGGTGACTATGGCTACACCTTC.

This clonotype came up a few times. The chain uses TRBV19 and TRBJ2-2, with D unclear. This CDR3 region has 13 residues. Germline V lookup: CDR1 LNHDA, CDR2 SQIVND (reference sequence). V was clipped by 3 bases and J by 2 bases, with 4 bases between them. The CDR3 DNA sequence: TGTGCCAGTAGTATGATCAACACCGGGGAGCTGTTTTTT. Its translation is CASSMINTGELFF.

This clonotype was seen many times. V usage is TRBV7-9 and J usage is TRBJ2-7; D call uncertain. This CDR3 spans 15 amino acids. Germline V gene data show CDR1 as SEHNR and CDR2 as FQNEAQ (reference sequence). Trimming pared 1 base from V and 0 bases from J, leaving 10 bases between. CDR3 DNA: TGTGCCAGCAGCTTAGAATCGTCCGGCTCCTACGAGCAGTACTTC. This gives the protein CASSLESSGSYEQYF.

This clonotype came up a few times. J is TRBJ2-1 and V is TRBV6-1, with TRBD2 matching over 7 bases. V dropped 1 base and J dropped 2; count of bases not matched to a gene: 8. The CDR3 is 17 amino acids. Germline loops: CDR1 MNHNS, CDR2 SASEGT. CDR3 coding DNA: TGTGCCAGCAGTGAAGGAGTCGGCCTAGCGGCCTACAATGAGCAGTTCTTC. This codes for CASSEGVGLAAYNEQFF.

The chain joins TRBV27 to TRBJ1-2, with D tentatively TRBD1 (6 bases). Germline lookup yields CDR1 MNHEY and CDR2 SMNVEV (reference sequence). V lost 1 base and J 4 bases, leaving 19 bases between the germline ends. CDR3 length equals 17 residues. The CDR3 DNA reads as TGTGCCAGCAGTTTATTTCATTTAGGGGGGACGGCCTATGGCTACACCTTC. Residues: CASSLFHLGGTAYGYTF.

The chain links TRBV12-3 or TRBV12-4 to TRBJ2-4; 9 bases match TRBD1. The CDR3 consists of 13 residues. J gave up 5 bases and V 6 bases, and 2 bases lay outside the gene matches. Here the CDR3 reads CASRTGGQNIQYF. The CDR3, as DNA: TGTGCCAGCAGGACAGGGGGGCAAAACATTCAGTACTTC.

This clonotype was picked up a small number of times. One end of the junction is discordant with germline, which a read error may explain. The rearrangement links TRBV7-6 to TRBJ1-5, with 8 nucleotides matching TRBD1. The CDR3 is 15 amino acids. CDR1 is SGHVS, CDR2 FNYEAQ, per germline. Here the CDR3 reads CASSLQGARNQPQHF. CDR3 coding DNA: TGCGCCAGCAGCCTCCAGGGGGCAAGGAATCAGCCCCAGCATTTT.

This rearrangement joins TRBV6-2 or TRBV6-3 to TRBJ1-5; TRBD1 aligns across 9 bases. Germline CDR1 reads MNHEY; CDR2 reads SVGEGT. Trimming cost V 4 bases and J 7 bases; bases outside gene matches: 5. The CDR3 covers 14 residues. This chain's CDR3 is CASSSRDRVQPQHF. The CDR3 coding sequence is TGTGCCAGCAGTTCCCGGGACAGGGTACAGCCCCAGCATTTT.

This clonotype was seen repeatedly, ten times or more. The rearrangement uses TRBV20-1 and TRBJ2-3; 8 positions agree with TRBD2. There are 16 residues in the CDR3. CDR1 and CDR2 from the germline V gene are DFQATT and SNEGSKA (reference sequence). Trimming at V came to 0 bases and at J to 3 bases, leaving 8 bases not matched to a gene. The DNA of the CDR3 is TGCAGTGCTAGAGACGTTGGGCGGGGGGAAACAGATACGCAGTATTTT. Protein product: CSARDVGRGETDTQYF.

J is TRBJ1-3 and V is TRBV28, with a weak D call TRBD1 (5 bases). Germline lookup yields CDR1 MDHEN and CDR2 SYDVKM. Trimming shortened V by 5 bases and J by 3 bases, and 14 bases separated the two germline ends. CDR3 size: 15 residues. CDR3 sequence reads: CASSGYGTGGNTIYF. The CDR3 coding sequence is TGTGCCAGCAGTGGATACGGGACGGGTGGAAACACCATATATTTT. The variable domain in full, completed from reference TRBV28 and TRBJ1-3, reads DVKVTQSSRYLVKRTGEKVFLECVQDMDHENMFWYRQDPGLGLRLIYFSYDVKMKEKGDIPEGYSVSREKKERFSLILESASTNQTSMYLCASSGYGTGGNTIYFGEGSWLTVV.

The chain has TRBV29-1 and TRBJ1-2; D may be TRBD1 (6 bases). Between the trimmed V and J ends, which lost 7 bases and 2 bases, there was a span of 11 bases. Germline CDR1 is SQVTM and CDR2 is ANQGSEA. The CDR3 contains 12 residues. CDR3 bases: TGCAGCGCCTGGACAGCCAACTATGGCTACACCTTC. Translating it yields CSAWTANYGYTF.

This clonotype has just a few counts. The J gene is TRBJ2-6, the V gene TRBV11-2, with 11 bases fitting TRBD1. CDR3 length equals 19 residues. Germline V lookup: CDR1 SGHAT, CDR2 FQNNGV. Trimming at V came to 4 bases and at J to 0 bases, leaving 8 bases not matched to a gene. In DNA, the CDR3 is TGTGCCAGCAGCTCCAATTTGGGACAGGGGGACTCTGGGGCCAACGTCCTGACTTTC. Translating gives CASSSNLGQGDSGANVLTF.

Ten or more counts support this clonotype. The rearrangement links TRBV5-1 to TRBJ2-3; either TRBD1 or TRBD2 may supply D (6 bases each). Germline V gene sequence: CDR1 SGHRS, CDR2 YFSETQ. The CDR3 spans 14 residues. V was clipped by 4 bases and J by 5 bases, with 14 bases between them. CDR3 DNA: TGCGCCAGCAGCCGGGGAAGGGGGGAAGATACGCAGTATTTT. Translation gives CASSRGRGEDTQYF.

The chain uses TRBV5-1 and TRBJ2-1; TRBD2 matches at 10 bases. Germline CDR1 reads SGHRS; CDR2 reads YFSETQ. The CDR3 has 16 amino acids. The V gene end was trimmed by 3 bases and the J gene end by 5 bases; junction bases not matched to a gene: 8. The CDR3 region is CASSSASGRRDNEQFF. Written as DNA, the CDR3 is TGCGCCAGCAGCTCGGCTAGCGGGAGAAGAGACAATGAGCAGTTCTTC.

This sequence joins TRBV12-3 or TRBV12-4 and TRBJ2-7; TRBD2 aligns across 8 bases. Trimming cost V 3 bases and J 1 base; bases outside gene matches: 5. This CDR3 has 15 amino acids. CDR3 sequence reads: CASSFRVAGSYEQYF. CDR3 coding DNA: TGTGCCAGCAGTTTCCGGGTAGCGGGATCCTACGAGCAGTACTTC.

This clonotype was seen repeatedly, ten times or more. The chain recombines TRBV28 with TRBJ1-4; 7 bases match TRBD1. The CDR3 has 16 amino acids. The junction had 4 bases not matched to a gene; V was cut back by 3 bases and J by 0 bases. Germline CDR1 MDHEN, CDR2 SYDVKM. The CDR3 region is CASSFGQAATNEKLFF. CDR3 DNA: TGTGCCAGCAGTTTCGGACAGGCGGCAACTAATGAAAAACTGTTTTTT.

This clonotype appeared many times. V is TRBV28 and J is TRBJ1-5; D not certain. CDR1 MDHEN and CDR2 SYDVKM come from the germline V gene. The CDR3 contains 15 residues. Trimming cost V 2 bases and J 2 bases, with 10 bases left between them. The CDR3 nucleotides are TGTGCCAGCAGTTTAATAACGAAGGGCAATCAGCCCCAGCATTTT. Translation gives CASSLITKGNQPQHF.